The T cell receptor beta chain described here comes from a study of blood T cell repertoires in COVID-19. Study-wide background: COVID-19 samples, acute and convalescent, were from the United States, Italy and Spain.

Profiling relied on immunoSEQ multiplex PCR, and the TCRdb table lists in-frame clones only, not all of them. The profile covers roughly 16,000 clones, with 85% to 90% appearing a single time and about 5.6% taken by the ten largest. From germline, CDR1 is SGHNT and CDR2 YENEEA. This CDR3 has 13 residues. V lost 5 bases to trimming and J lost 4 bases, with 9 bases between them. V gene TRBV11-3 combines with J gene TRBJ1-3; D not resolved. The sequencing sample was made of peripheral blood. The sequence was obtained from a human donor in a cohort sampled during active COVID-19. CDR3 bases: TGTGCCAGCAGCACAAACCACGGAAACACCATATATTTT. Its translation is CASSTNHGNTIYF.